Included here is one TCR beta chain sequence, with context. Its matching antigen is unknown. Peripheral blood came from all dose cohorts at three timepoints. Between the trimmed V and J ends, which lost 4 bases and 1 base, there was a span of 17 bases. Germline CDR1 MNHEY, CDR2 SMNVEV (reference sequence). This CDR3 spans 17 amino acids. The sample originates from a study of OX40 agonist ivuxolimab in advanced cancers. Generated by immunoSEQ multiplex PCR, the TCRdb table keeps only in-frame clones and is missing some. In the table there are 70,000 to 85,000 clones, roughly 84% of which are singletons. The study's findings and limits: Dosing at 0.1 to 3.0 mg/kg was accompanied by clonal expansion of CD4+ and CD8+ blood T cells by week 6. Clonal expansion in partial responders at 0.1-3.0 mg/kg ranked among the lowest.

The sequencing used CD4+ or CD8+ T cells sorted from blood, collected in a trial of the OX40 agonist ivuxolimab. V is TRBV27 and J is TRBJ1-5, with no clear D. This TCR derives from an adult with an advanced solid tumor such as melanoma, head and neck, liver or kidney cancer. The CDR3: CASSSTPTDWSNQPQHF. CDR3 coding DNA: TGTGCCAGCAGTTCAACACCCACAGACTGGAGCAATCAGCCCCAGCATTTT.